These T cell receptor beta chains were read from a single sample in a study of vaccination and CD4 T cells after COVID-19. TCRdb ran MiXCR on the PCR reads and lists one entry per CDR3 protein. This repertoire shows over 15,000 distinct CDR3 sequences, around two fifths found once; its top ten account for over 6%. These receptors have no identified antigens. Sequences were derived from CD4+ T cells from blood, cultured in vitro, sampled after SARS-CoV-2 vaccination. These receptors all come from a human donor who had recovered from COVID-19. Both conserved end residues are part of each CDR3. A D gene is named only where the DNA matches it firmly. Not all rows give a size; the values are once, few, many and, for expanded clones, a class.

J gene | clone size | V gene | D gene | CDR3 protein | CDR3 DNA
TRBJ1-1 | few | TRBV20-1 | TRBD1 | CSAFTGDYTEAFF | TGCAGTGCTTTCACAGGGGATTACACTGAAGCTTTCTTT
TRBJ1-4 | - | TRBV7-7 | - | CASSLRQSANEKLFF | TGTGCTAGCAGCTTACGACAGAGTGCTAATGAAAAACTGTTTTTT
TRBJ2-3 | once | TRBV7-9 | TRBD2 | CASSLRAGVVTDTQYF | TGTGCCAGCAGCTTACGAGCGGGAGTGGTCACAGATACGCAGTATTTT
TRBJ1-1 | - | TRBV7-2 | - | CASRGSTNTEAFF | TGTGCCAGCAGGGGGTCCACGAACACTGAAGCTTTCTTT
TRBJ1-1 | few | TRBV10-3 | TRBD1 | CAIREWDRGNTEAFF | TGTGCCATCCGAGAATGGGACAGGGGGAACACTGAAGCTTTCTTT
TRBJ1-3 | - | TRBV5-1 | - | CASSPGEFSGNTIYF | TGCGCCAGCAGTCCGGGCGAGTTCTCTGGAAACACCATATATTTT
TRBJ2-5 | few | TRBV10-3 | TRBD2 | CAISEQKRGETQYF | TGTGCCATCAGTGAACAGAAGCGGGGGGAGACCCAGTACTTC
TRBJ2-1 | medium-sized | TRBV7-3 | - | CASSLTDDNYNEQFF | TGTGCCAGCAGCTTAACTGACGACAACTACAATGAGCAGTTCTTC
TRBJ1-5 | - | TRBV4-3 | - | CASSQDDGGPQPQHF | TGCGCCAGCAGCCAAGATGATGGGGGGCCCCAGCCCCAGCATTTT
TRBJ2-6 | - | TRBV28 | - | CASKAGQSAGANVLTF | TGTGCCAGCAAAGCGGGACAGTCGGCTGGGGCCAACGTCCTGACTTTC
TRBJ1-5 | once | TRBV20-1 | TRBD1 | CSATTGGYSNQPQHF | TGCAGTGCGACCACAGGGGGTTATAGCAATCAGCCCCAGCATTTT
TRBJ2-1 | once | TRBV7-2 | - | CASRLEREQFF | TGTGCCAGCAGACTCGAGCGGGAGCAGTTCTTC
TRBJ2-1 | few | TRBV2 | TRBD2 | CASSEGVAGGPYNEQFF | TGTGCCAGCAGTGAGGGGGTAGCGGGAGGGCCCTACAATGAGCAGTTCTTC
TRBJ2-7 | - | TRBV7-8 | - | CASSLRDASYEQYF | TGTGCCAGCAGCCTAAGGGACGCTTCCTACGAGCAGTACTTC
TRBJ2-7 | once | TRBV20-1 | TRBD1 | CSAGTTGGSFSYEQYF | TGCAGTGCTGGAACTACAGGGGGATCCTTTTCCTACGAGCAGTACTTC
TRBJ1-5 | - | TRBV20-1 | - | CSAPGEPAQHF | TGCAGTGCCCCAGGAGAACCCGCCCAGCATTTT
TRBJ1-2 | - | TRBV20-1 | - | CSARDYTNYGYTF | TGCAGTGCTAGAGATTACACAAACTATGGCTACACCTTC
TRBJ1-4 | - | TRBV4-1 | - | CASSQELNRAGREKLFF | TGCGCCAGCAGCCAAGAACTCAACAGGGCCGGGCGGGAAAAACTGTTTTTT
TRBJ2-7 | few | TRBV6-9 | TRBD2 | CASSNPMSGSFYEQYF | TGTGCCAGCAGTAATCCTATGAGCGGGAGTTTCTACGAGCAGTACTTC
TRBJ2-6 | few | TRBV20-1 | - | CSARDLGGFAGGANVLTF | TGCAGTGCTAGAGATCTCGGCGGGTTCGCGGGAGGGGCCAACGTCCTGACTTTC
TRBJ2-1 | - | TRBV24-1 | TRBD2 | CATRDTGTSGIYEQFF | TGTGCCACCAGAGATACCGGGACTAGCGGGATCTATGAGCAGTTCTTC
TRBJ2-3 | - | TRBV2 | - | CASSDRTYTDTQYF | TGTGCCAGCAGTGACAGGACCTACACAGATACGCAGTATTTT
TRBJ1-1 | few | TRBV4-1 | - | CASSQNKDGSSWGTEAFF | TGCGCCAGCAGCCAGAATAAGGACGGATCCTCGTGGGGAACTGAAGCTTTCTTT
TRBJ1-5 | - | TRBV15 | - | CATSRDNTGGPQHF | TGTGCCACCAGCAGAGATAATACCGGGGGGCCCCAGCATTTT
TRBJ2-7 | - | TRBV18 | TRBD1 | CASSPGTVYEQYF | TGTGCCAGCTCACCAGGGACAGTCTACGAGCAGTACTTC
TRBJ2-2 | few | TRBV6-1 | - | CASTLGHMNTGELFF | TGTGCCAGCACGTTGGGACACATGAACACCGGGGAGCTGTTTTTT
TRBJ2-7 | - | TRBV7-2 | TRBD1 | CASSSGQGRYEQYF | TGTGCCAGCAGCTCGGGACAGGGACGTTACGAGCAGTACTTC
TRBJ2-7 | - | TRBV28 | TRBD2 | CASGGLNYEQYF | TGTGCCAGCGGGGGACTAAACTACGAGCAGTACTTC
TRBJ1-4 | few | TRBV19 | - | CASSTTATNEKLFF | TGTGCCAGTAGTACGACAGCCACTAATGAAAAACTGTTTTTT
TRBJ1-6 | - | TRBV7-9 | - | CASSLAAGVGSPLHF | TGTGCCAGCAGCTTAGCGGCGGGGGTAGGCTCACCCCTCCACTTT
TRBJ2-1 | few | TRBV7-9 | - | CASSLDRAQGGINNEQFF | TGTGCCAGCAGCTTAGACAGGGCTCAGGGGGGCATCAACAATGAGCAGTTCTTC
TRBJ2-5 | - | TRBV20-1 | - | CSAEQSSQETQYF | TGCAGTGCTGAACAGAGTAGCCAAGAGACCCAGTACTTC
TRBJ2-1 | medium-sized | TRBV6-2/TRBV6-3 | TRBD2 | CASSPRTSGYNEQFF | TGTGCCAGCAGTCCGAGGACTAGCGGTTACAATGAGCAGTTCTTC
TRBJ1-1 | few | TRBV12-3/TRBV12-4 | TRBD1 | CASSSGTGEGAFF | TGTGCCAGCAGTTCCGGGACAGGGGAAGGAGCTTTCTTT
TRBJ1-1 | - | TRBV6-1 | - | CASSEGFIGAFF | TGTGCCAGCAGTGAAGGCTTTATTGGAGCTTTCTTT
TRBJ2-2 | few | TRBV7-9 | - | CASTNPGVIDTGELFF | TGTGCCAGCACCAACCCGGGGGTAATCGACACCGGGGAGCTGTTTTTT
TRBJ2-2 | - | TRBV7-8 | - | CASSFASGPTGELFF | TGTGCCAGCAGCTTCGCCAGCGGGCCGACCGGGGAGCTGTTTTTT
TRBJ1-1 | - | TRBV7-4 | - | CASSLRDPGDMNTEAFF | TGTGCCAGCAGCCTCCGGGACCCAGGCGACATGAACACCGAAGCTTTCTTT
TRBJ1-2 | - | TRBV30 | - | CAWNRAYGYTF | TGTGCCTGGAACAGGGCCTATGGCTACACCTTC
TRBJ2-7 | - | TRBV11-1 | TRBD1 | CASSSRDRGYYEQYF | TGTGCCAGCAGCTCCCGGGACAGGGGTTACTACGAGCAGTACTTC
TRBJ1-2 | few | TRBV20-1 | TRBD1 | CSGDRTNYGYTF | TGCAGTGGGGACAGGACTAACTATGGCTACACCTTC
TRBJ1-5 | few | TRBV28 | - | CASSHPSGDGQPQHF | TGTGCCAGCAGCCATCCATCTGGGGACGGTCAGCCCCAGCATTTT
TRBJ2-5 | - | TRBV5-4 | - | CASSVDSAAQYF | TGTGCCAGCAGCGTGGACTCCGCGGCCCAGTACTTC
TRBJ2-2 | - | TRBV10-3 | TRBD2 | CAISPGRDTGELFF | TGTGCCATCTCGCCAGGGAGGGACACCGGGGAGCTGTTTTTT
TRBJ1-6 | few | TRBV20-1 | - | CSAPLSGTPDSPLHF | TGCAGTGCCCCGCTCAGCGGGACTCCGGATTCACCCCTCCACTTT